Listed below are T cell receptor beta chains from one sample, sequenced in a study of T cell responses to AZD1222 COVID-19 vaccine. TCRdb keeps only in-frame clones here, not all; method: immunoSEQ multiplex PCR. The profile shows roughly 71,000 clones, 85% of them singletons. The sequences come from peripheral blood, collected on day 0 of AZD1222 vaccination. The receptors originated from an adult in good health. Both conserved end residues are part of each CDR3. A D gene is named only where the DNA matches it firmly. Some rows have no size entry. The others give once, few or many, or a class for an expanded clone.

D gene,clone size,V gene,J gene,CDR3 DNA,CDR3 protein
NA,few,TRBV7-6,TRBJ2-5,TGTGCCAGCAGCTCGGGACAACAAGAGACCCAGTACTTC,CASSSGQQETQYF
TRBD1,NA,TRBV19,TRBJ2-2,TGTGCCAGTAGTATCTCGGGACAGGGATCCGGGGAGCTGTTTTTT,CASSISGQGSGELFF
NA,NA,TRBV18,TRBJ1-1,TGTGCCAGCTCCCAGTTAGTTACTGAAGCTTTCTTT,CASSQLVTEAFF
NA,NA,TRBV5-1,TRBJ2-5,TGCGCCAGCAGCATCAAAGAGACCCAGTACTTC,CASSIKETQYF
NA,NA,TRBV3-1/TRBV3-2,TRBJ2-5,TGTGCCAGCAGCCAAACGAGAAGTTTCGGGGAGACCCAGTACTTC,CASSQTRSFGETQYF
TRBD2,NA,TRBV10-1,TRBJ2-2,TGCGCCAGCAGTGACCCTGGGACTAGCGGGGCCGGGGAGCTGTTTTTT,CASSDPGTSGAGELFF
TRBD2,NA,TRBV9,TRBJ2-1,TGTGCCAGCAGCGTAGCGGGGGGGCCCTACAATGAGCAGTTCTTC,CASSVAGGPYNEQFF
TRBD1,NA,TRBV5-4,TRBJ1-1,TGTGCCAGCAGCTTGGGGGGAGCAGGGGGAAATACTGAAGCTTTCTTT,CASSLGGAGGNTEAFF
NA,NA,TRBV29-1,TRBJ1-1,TGCAGCCCGGGCAGTGTCGGGGGGAAAGCTTTCTTT,CSPGSVGGKAFF
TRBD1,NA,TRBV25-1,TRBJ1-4,TGTGCCAGCAGTGTTATAGGGGGCACTGCTAATGAAAAACTGTTTTTT,CASSVIGGTANEKLFF
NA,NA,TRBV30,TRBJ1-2,TGTGCCTGGATACGTGGAAGGTCGGTGGGTTCGGCGTATGGCTACACCTTC,CAWIRGRSVGSAYGYTF
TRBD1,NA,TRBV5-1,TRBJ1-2,TGCGCCAGCAGCCTGGGACAGGGAAGGTCAGATGGCTACACCTTC,CASSLGQGRSDGYTF
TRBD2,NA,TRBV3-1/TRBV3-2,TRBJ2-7,TGTGCCAGCAGCCAAGCGGGGGGGCGAGGCATAACCTCCTACGAGCAGTACTTC,CASSQAGGRGITSYEQYF
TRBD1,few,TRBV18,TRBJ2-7,TGTGCCAGCTCACCCTTTGGGACAGGCGTCTCCTACGAGCAGTACTTC,CASSPFGTGVSYEQYF
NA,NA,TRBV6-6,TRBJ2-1,TGTGCCAGCAGTACCGGGATCTCCTACAATGAGCAGTTCTTC,CASSTGISYNEQFF
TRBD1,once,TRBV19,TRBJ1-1,TGTGCCAGTACCCTGACAGGGTTGAGTACTGAAGCTTTCTTT,CASTLTGLSTEAFF
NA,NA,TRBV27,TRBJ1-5,TGTGCCAGCAGGTCCGCCAGACCCCTTGGAAATCAGCCCCAGCATTTT,CASRSARPLGNQPQHF
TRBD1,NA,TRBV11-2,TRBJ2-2,TGTGCCAGCAGCTTAGAACCAGGGGGTTTTACCGGGGAGCTGTTTTTT,CASSLEPGGFTGELFF
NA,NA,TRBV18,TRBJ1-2,TGTGCCAGCTCACCACGACAGGACTATGGCTACACCTTC,CASSPRQDYGYTF
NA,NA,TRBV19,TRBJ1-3,TGTGCCAGTGGGACCTCTGGAAACACCATATATTTT,CASGTSGNTIYF
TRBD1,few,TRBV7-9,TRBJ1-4,TGTGCCAGCACCTCACCGGGACAGGCCCTTACAACTAATGAAAAACTGTTTTTT,CASTSPGQALTTNEKLFF
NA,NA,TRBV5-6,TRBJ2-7,TGTGCCAGCAGCTTGGAGGGATACTACGAGCAGTACTTC,CASSLEGYYEQYF
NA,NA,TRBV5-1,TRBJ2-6,TGCGCCAGCAGGATAGGTCTTAGGCCTTCTGGGGCCAACGTCCTGACTTTC,CASRIGLRPSGANVLTF
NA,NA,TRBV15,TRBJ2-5,TGTGCCACCGCGTATCGTGGGCCCGAGACCCAGTACTTC,CATAYRGPETQYF
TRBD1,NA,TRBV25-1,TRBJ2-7,TGTGCCAGTTCCACTACAGGGGTTTACTACGAGCAGTACTTC,CASSTTGVYYEQYF
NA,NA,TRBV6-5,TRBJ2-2,TGTGCCAGCAGTTACTCGAGCGTGGGAGTCCCCGGGGAGCTGTTTTTT,CASSYSSVGVPGELFF
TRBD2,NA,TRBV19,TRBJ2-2,TGTGCCAGAGCCGCAGGCGGGGGGGCCGGAACCGGGGAGCTGTTTTTT,CARAAGGGAGTGELFF
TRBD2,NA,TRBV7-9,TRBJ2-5,TGTGCCAGCAACGGACTAGCGGGGGGAGAGACCCAGTACTTC,CASNGLAGGETQYF
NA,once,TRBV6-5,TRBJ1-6,TGTGCCAGCAGCCTCGGGGGTAATTCACCCCTCCACTTT,CASSLGGNSPLHF
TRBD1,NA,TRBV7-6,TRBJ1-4,TGTGCCAGCAGCGCAGAGTACAGGGGGCATGGGAATGAAAAACTGTTTTTT,CASSAEYRGHGNEKLFF
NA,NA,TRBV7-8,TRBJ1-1,TGTGCCAGCAGCGGGCGGCGGATGAACACTGAAGCTTTCTTT,CASSGRRMNTEAFF
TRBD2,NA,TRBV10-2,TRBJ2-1,TGCGCCAGCGGCTGGGGGGGAAACTACAATGAGCAGTTCTTC,CASGWGGNYNEQFF
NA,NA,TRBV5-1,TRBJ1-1,TGCGCCAGCAGCTTGGTACCCCAGGGTGAAGCTTTCTTT,CASSLVPQGEAFF
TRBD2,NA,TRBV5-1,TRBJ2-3,TGCGCCAGCAGCTTGGCCCCGGGGGGGGGCACAGATACGCAGTATTTT,CASSLAPGGGTDTQYF
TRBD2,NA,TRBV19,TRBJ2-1,TGTGCCAGTAGTAAAATAGCGGGCAGCTCCTACAATGAGCAGTTCTTC,CASSKIAGSSYNEQFF
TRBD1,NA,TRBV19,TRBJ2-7,TGTGCCAGTAGTGTCGGACAGGGCAACTCCTACGAGCAGTACTTC,CASSVGQGNSYEQYF
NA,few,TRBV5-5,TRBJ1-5,TGTGCCAGCAGCCAACTCGGGGAGTCTTATAGCAATCAGCCCCAGCATTTT,CASSQLGESYSNQPQHF
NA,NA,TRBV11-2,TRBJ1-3,TGTGCCAGCAGCTTGATAACAGGGCGGACCCGAAACACCATATATTTT,CASSLITGRTRNTIYF
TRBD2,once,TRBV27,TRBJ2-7,TGTGCCAGCAGTCGGGGAACTAGCGGGAGTGACTACGAGCAGTACTTC,CASSRGTSGSDYEQYF
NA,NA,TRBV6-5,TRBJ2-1,TGTGCCAGAAAAGGGACGGGGTACAATGAGCAGTTCTTC,CARKGTGYNEQFF
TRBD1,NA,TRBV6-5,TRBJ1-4,TGTGCCAGCAGTTACGCCCCGACAGGGGGACCAGAAAAACTGTTTTTT,CASSYAPTGGPEKLFF
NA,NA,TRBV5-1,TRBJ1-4,TGCGCCAGCAGCTTGACCAGGTATAATGAAAAACTGTTTTTT,CASSLTRYNEKLFF
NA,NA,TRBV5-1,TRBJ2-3,TGCGCCAGCAGACGGGAGGATACGCAGTATTTT,CASRREDTQYF
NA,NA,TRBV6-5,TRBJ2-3,TGTGCCAGCAGTCAACGAAGGGACTTCCGGGATACGCAGTATTTT,CASSQRRDFRDTQYF
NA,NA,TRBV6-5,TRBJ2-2,TGTGCCAGCAGTTACGGTGCCCCTGGGAACACCGGGGAGCTGTTTTTT,CASSYGAPGNTGELFF